One and the same sample provided the 26 T cell receptor beta chains below, sequenced in a study of Graves' ophthalmopathy and Graves' hyperthyroidism. As the template, RNA transcripts were used to amplify TCR beta CDR3 regions. An initial RT-PCR round employing HTBI primers preceded a second-round multiplex PCR. Each CDR3 protein is one row after TCRdb ran MiXCR on the multiplex PCR reads. This sample has about 220,000 distinct CDR3 sequences, with approximately 21% found just once. Material for sequencing was peripheral blood. The origin of the receptors is a woman aged 45-60 years with Graves' ophthalmopathy.

In its sample, this clonotype was seen many times. In nucleotides, the CDR3 is TGTGCCAGCAGTTCATGGATTAGCAATCAGCCCCAGCATTTT. Protein: CASSSWISNQPQHF. The J gene is TRBJ1-5, the V gene TRBV28; no firm D call. The V gene lost 4 bases and the J gene lost 0 bases, with 7 bases spanning the gap. This CDR3 is built from 14 residues. Germline V gene sequence: CDR1 MDHEN, CDR2 SYDVKM.

The V and J genes are TRBV4-2 and TRBJ2-7; 9 positions match TRBD2. The CDR3 is 15 residues long. Germline lookup yields CDR1 LGHNA and CDR2 YNFKEQ. The ends lost 1 base at V and 5 bases at J; junction bases unmatched: 6. The CDR3 is CASSQGSGSFDEQYF. CDR3 coding DNA: TGTGCCAGCAGCCAAGGTAGCGGGAGCTTTGACGAGCAGTACTTC.

This clonotype was seen many times. The V call is TRBV28, the J call TRBJ1-5, with 7 bases lining up with TRBD1. This CDR3 has 14 residues. Germline CDR1 MDHEN, CDR2 SYDVKM. Trimming removed 2 bases from V and 5 bases from J; junction bases left unmatched: 3. Here the CDR3 DNA reads TGTGCCAGCAGTTTAACAGGGGTGGATCAGCCCCAGCATTTT. Protein: CASSLTGVDQPQHF.

This clonotype was seen repeatedly, ten times or more. The rearrangement joins TRBV11-2 to TRBJ1-1; no reliable D call. The CDR3 is 17 amino acids. V lost 2 bases and J 0 bases, leaving 16 bases between the germline ends. Germline-derived CDR1 and CDR2 are SGHAT and FQNNGV. The CDR3 reads CASSLRVAGLMNTEAFF. DNA of the CDR3: TGTGCCAGCAGCTTAAGGGTGGCAGGCTTAATGAACACTGAAGCTTTCTTT.

This clonotype was recorded many times. This rearrangement joins TRBV20-1 to TRBJ2-7; 9 bases are a match to TRBD1. Trimming removed 6 bases from V and 1 base from J; junction bases left unmatched: 7. Germline V gives CDR1 DFQATT, CDR2 SNEGSKA (reference sequence). The CDR3 extends over 14 amino acids. In DNA, the CDR3 is TGCAGTGCGAGGGACAGGGCGGCTTCCTACGAGCAGTACTTC. Amino acid sequence: CSARDRAASYEQYF.

Many counts were recorded for this clonotype. The genes are TRBV30 and TRBJ2-7; 10 bases line up with TRBD1. There are 13 residues in the CDR3. Germline lookup yields CDR1 GTSNPN and CDR2 SVGIG (reference sequence). V lost 3 bases to trimming and J lost 3 bases; unmatched junction nucleotides: 2. Written as DNA, the CDR3 is TGTGCCTGGAGCAGGACAGGGGGCTACGAGCAGTACTTC. Protein: CAWSRTGGYEQYF.

This clonotype was counted ten times or more. This rearrangement joins TRBV6-5 to TRBJ2-5, with D hard to call. V lost 5 bases and J 0 bases, leaving 10 bases between the germline ends. In germline, CDR1 is MNHEY, CDR2 SVGAGI. This CDR3 has 14 amino acids. CDR3 amino acids: CASSPDTYQETQYF. CDR3 coding DNA: TGTGCCAGCAGTCCCGACACCTACCAAGAGACCCAGTACTTC.

This clonotype appeared many times. The chain has TRBV20-1 and TRBJ2-5; perhaps TRBD1 as D (5 bases). CDR1 DFQATT and CDR2 SNEGSKA come from the germline V gene (reference sequence). The CDR3 runs to 14 residues. The V end was cut by 0 bases, the J end by 4 bases, with 12 bases between. CDR3 coding DNA: TGCAGTGCTAGAGATGGAGCAGGGTTAGAGACCCAGTACTTC. The encoded protein is CSARDGAGLETQYF.

This clonotype appeared a single time. The chain carries TRBV2 and TRBJ1-2; D gene unclear. V was clipped by 4 bases and J by 5 bases, with 8 bases between them. Germline CDR1 and CDR2: SNHLY and FYNNEI. This CDR3 has 12 amino acids. In nucleotides, the CDR3 is TGTGCCAGCAGTGTTGATAGATATGGCTACACCTTC. Translating it yields CASSVDRYGYTF.

This clonotype appeared many times. The chain combines TRBV2 with TRBJ2-7; D not certain. Per germline, CDR1 SNHLY and CDR2 FYNNEI. V lost 1 base, J lost 6 bases, and 7 bases lay in between. The CDR3 is 12 residues long. CDR3 region: CASSEVSSEQYF. The DNA for the CDR3 is TGTGCCAGCAGTGAAGTTTCTTCCGAGCAGTACTTC.

This clonotype was seen a few times. The chain couples TRBV11-1 to TRBJ1-1; D is possibly TRBD1 (6 bases). The CDR3 covers 17 residues. Per germline, CDR1 SGHAT and CDR2 FQDESV (reference sequence). Trimming pared 2 bases from V and 1 base from J, leaving 17 bases between. The CDR3 DNA follows: TGTGCCAGCAGCTTAATTGGGGGGCTCGGCCCGAACACTGAAGCTTTCTTT. Translating it yields CASSLIGGLGPNTEAFF.

This clonotype was recorded only once. This chain connects TRBV29-1 to TRBJ2-5; 12 positions match TRBD2. V gave up 1 base and J gave up 1 base; unmatched junction bases: 10. This CDR3 is built from 18 residues. Germline loops: CDR1 SQVTM, CDR2 ANQGSEA. CDR3 sequence (DNA): TGCAGCGTTGAAGGAACCCGGACTAGCGGGGACAGCCAAGAGACCCAGTACTTC. Encoded protein: CSVEGTRTSGDSQETQYF. Variable domain in full (rest from reference TRBV29-1 and TRBJ2-5): SAVISQKPSRDICQRGTSLTIQCQVDSQVTMMFWYRQQPGQSLTLIATANQGSEATYESGFVIDKFPISRPNLTFSTLTVSNMSPEDSSIYLCSVEGTRTSGDSQETQYFGPGTRLLVL.

This clonotype occurred a few times. The rearrangement links TRBV6-1 to TRBJ2-7; maybe TRBD1 (7 bases). CDR3 length: 13 amino acids. Deletions cut 5 bases from V and 8 bases from J, with 16 bases between. Germline V gene lookup returns CDR1 MNHNS and CDR2 SASEGT. The CDR3, as DNA: TGTGCCAGCAGTACGCGGGACAGCGTAAAGCAGTACTTC. Protein product: CASSTRDSVKQYF.

This clonotype was picked up many times. The chain links TRBV7-9 to TRBJ2-7; D gene ambiguous. V was clipped by 1 base and J by 2 bases, with 12 bases between them. Germline-derived CDR1 and CDR2 are SEHNR and FQNEAQ (reference sequence). The CDR3 is 15 residues long. The CDR3 loop is CASSLEYGPAYEQYF. As DNA, the CDR3 is TGTGCCAGCAGCTTAGAATATGGACCCGCCTACGAGCAGTACTTC. The whole variable domain, remainder taken from reference TRBV7-9 and TRBJ2-7, is DTGVSQNPRHKITKRGQNVTFRCDPISEHNRLYWYRQTLGQGPEFLTYFQNEAQLEKSRLLSDRFSAERPKGSFSTLEIQRTEQGDSAMYLCASSLEYGPAYEQYFGPGTRLTVT.

This clonotype has ten or more counts. The chain uses TRBV28 and TRBJ1-1, with 11 bases identical to TRBD1. Germline loops: CDR1 MDHEN, CDR2 SYDVKM. This CDR3 has 12 residues. After removal of 6 bases from V and 8 bases from J, the junction contained 2 bases not matched to a gene. CDR3 loop: CASRRTGGEAFF. The CDR3 DNA reads as TGTGCCAGCAGGCGGACAGGGGGCGAAGCTTTCTTT.

There are many counts of this clonotype. This chain joins TRBV12-5 and TRBJ2-5; no clear D. V lost 4 bases, J lost 6 bases, and 15 bases lay in between. CDR3 size: 14 residues. The V gene's germline CDR1 is LGHNT and CDR2 FRNRAP. This CDR3 is CASGSSRVGKTQYF. CDR3 DNA: TGTGCTAGTGGTTCGTCAAGGGTTGGAAAGACCCAGTACTTC.

This clonotype appeared many times. The rearrangement uses TRBV20-1 and TRBJ1-6; TRBD1 aligns across 11 bases. This CDR3 comprises 16 residues. The V gene end was trimmed by 0 bases and the J gene end by 7 bases; junction bases not matched to a gene: 5. Germline loops: CDR1 DFQATT, CDR2 SNEGSKA (reference sequence). Here the CDR3 reads CSARDQRTGGNSPLHF. In nucleotides, the CDR3 is TGCAGTGCTAGAGATCAGCGGACAGGGGGCAATTCACCCCTCCACTTT.

This clonotype came up many times. The J gene is TRBJ2-7, the V gene TRBV7-8, with 8 bases aligning to TRBD2. J lost 3 bases, V lost 4 bases, and 8 bases had no gene match. The CDR3 is 15 amino acids. Germline CDR1 is SGHVS and CDR2 is FQNEAQ. CDR3 loop: CASSSPAGVGYEQYF. The CDR3 bases are TGTGCCAGCAGCTCACCAGCGGGAGTAGGCTACGAGCAGTACTTC.

In this sample, this clonotype turned up many times. The gene calls are TRBV6-2 or TRBV6-3 and TRBJ1-5; 12 bases match TRBD1. The CDR3 runs to 20 residues. V lost 6 bases to trimming and J lost 2 bases; unmatched junction nucleotides: 17. Germline-derived CDR1 and CDR2 are MNHEY and SVGEGT. In nucleotides, the CDR3 is TGTGCCAGCAGGGCGTTGTCTGGGACAGGGGGCGAGATTGGCAATCAGCCCCAGCATTTT. Protein: CASRALSGTGGEIGNQPQHF.

This clonotype was counted at least ten times. The chain carries TRBV19 and TRBJ1-5, with D perhaps matching TRBD1 (6 bases). V was pared by 5 bases and J by 7 bases, with 21 bases between. The CDR3 loop spans 16 amino acids. Germline V gene sequence: CDR1 LNHDA, CDR2 SQIVND (reference sequence). In nucleotides, the CDR3 is TGTGCCAGTAGTCTGACGGGACTCAGGGGCGGGCAGCCCCAGCATTTT. It is translated as CASSLTGLRGGQPQHF.

Ten or more counts support this clonotype. The chain is built from TRBV19 and TRBJ2-5; D unresolved. Germline values: CDR1 LNHDA, CDR2 SQIVND (reference sequence). V gave up 4 bases and J gave up 1 base, with 7 bases separating them. This CDR3 region has 13 residues. The CDR3, as DNA: TGTGCCAGTAGTAGGCGGATCCAAGAGACCCAGTACTTC. Translating gives CASSRRIQETQYF.

This clonotype has only a few counts. The CDR3 DNA reads TGTGCCAGCAGCCAAACAGGGTCTGAAGCTTTCTTT. Its protein is CASSQTGSEAFF. The chain couples TRBV3-1 to TRBJ1-1; D might be TRBD1 (6 bases). The CDR3 runs 12 residues. Germline values: CDR1 LGHDT, CDR2 YNNKEL (reference sequence). Trimming took off 2 bases at V and 6 bases at J, with 7 bases between the two ends.

Many counts were recorded for this clonotype. The chain combines TRBV6-4 with TRBJ2-1; 7 bases agree with TRBD2. Trimming took 0 bases from V and 8 from J; bases not matched to a gene: 4. Germline V gene lookup returns CDR1 MRHNA and CDR2 SNTAGT. The CDR3 is made up of 14 amino acids. This chain's CDR3 is CASSDSLAAHEQFF. The CDR3 bases are TGTGCCAGCAGTGACTCCCTAGCGGCGCATGAGCAGTTCTTC.

This clonotype was detected ten times or more. The chain links TRBV11-2 to TRBJ1-1; perhaps TRBD1 as D (6 bases). CDR3 length: 14 residues. Germline loops: CDR1 SGHAT, CDR2 FQNNGV. V lost 2 bases, J lost 4 bases, and 11 bases lay in between. The CDR3 DNA is TGTGCCAGCAGCTTAACCCAGGGGAGCACTGAAGCTTTCTTT. This sequence encodes CASSLTQGSTEAFF. The variable domain in full, with the rest retrieved from reference TRBV11-2 and TRBJ1-1, is EAGVAQSPRYKIIEKRQSVAFWCNPISGHATLYWYQQILGQGPKLLIQFQNNGVVDDSQLPKDRFSAERLKGVDSTLKIQPAKLEDSAVYLCASSLTQGSTEAFFGQGTRLTVV.

Many counts were recorded for this clonotype. The chain joins TRBV7-3 to TRBJ1-1; D unresolved. The CDR3 runs to 13 residues. Germline loops: CDR1 SGHTA, CDR2 FQGTGA. Trimming took off 1 base at V and 6 bases at J, with 9 bases between the two ends. In DNA form, the CDR3 reads TGTGCCAGCAGCTTAAATTTTCAAGCTGAAGCTTTCTTT. Encoded protein: CASSLNFQAEAFF.

V and J are TRBV6-2 or TRBV6-3 and TRBJ1-5, with D maybe TRBD1 (6 bases). V gave up 6 bases and J gave up 1 base, with 19 bases separating them. This CDR3 is built from 17 residues. Germline V gives CDR1 MNHEY, CDR2 SVGEGT. The CDR3 coding sequence is TGTGCCAGCAGCCCCTCGGTTAACAGGGTCAGCAATCAGCCCCAGCATTTT. Translating gives CASSPSVNRVSNQPQHF.